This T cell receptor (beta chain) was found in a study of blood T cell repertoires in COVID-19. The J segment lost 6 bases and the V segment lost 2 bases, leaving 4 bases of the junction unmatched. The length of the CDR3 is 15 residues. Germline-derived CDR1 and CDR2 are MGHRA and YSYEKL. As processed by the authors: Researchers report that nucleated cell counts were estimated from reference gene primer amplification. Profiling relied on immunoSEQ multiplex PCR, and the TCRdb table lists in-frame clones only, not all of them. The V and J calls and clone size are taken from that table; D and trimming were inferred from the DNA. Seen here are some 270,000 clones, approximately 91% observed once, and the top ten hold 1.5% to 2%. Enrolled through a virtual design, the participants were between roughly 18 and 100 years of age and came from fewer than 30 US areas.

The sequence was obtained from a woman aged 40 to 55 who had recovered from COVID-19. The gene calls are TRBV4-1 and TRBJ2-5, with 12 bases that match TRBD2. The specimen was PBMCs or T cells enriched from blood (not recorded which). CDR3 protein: CASSQLAGGPKTQYF. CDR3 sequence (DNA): TGCGCCAGCAGCCAACTAGCGGGAGGGCCAAAGACCCAGTACTTC.